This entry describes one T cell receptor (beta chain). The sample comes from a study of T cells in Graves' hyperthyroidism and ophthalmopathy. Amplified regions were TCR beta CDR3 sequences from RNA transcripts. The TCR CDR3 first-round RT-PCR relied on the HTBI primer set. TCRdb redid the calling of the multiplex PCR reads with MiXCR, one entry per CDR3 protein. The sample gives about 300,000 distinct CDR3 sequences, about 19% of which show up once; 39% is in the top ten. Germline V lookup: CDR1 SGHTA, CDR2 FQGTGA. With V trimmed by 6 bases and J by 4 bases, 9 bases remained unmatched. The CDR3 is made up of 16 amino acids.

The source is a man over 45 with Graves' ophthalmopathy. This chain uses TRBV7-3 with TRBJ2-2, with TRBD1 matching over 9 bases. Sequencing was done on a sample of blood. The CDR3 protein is CASRGPGTGSTGELFF. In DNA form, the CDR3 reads TGTGCCAGCAGGGGGCCCGGGACAGGGAGCACCGGGGAGCTGTTTTTT.